Described below is a single T cell receptor (beta chain) sequence and its context. Its antigen is still unknown. The sample originates from a study of PD-1 blockade in classical Hodgkin lymphoma. Whole-study findings and limits: Complete responders matched newly diagnosed patients in baseline diversity. No one has yet defined what causes the repertoire differences, which may be disease activity or prior therapy. Exclusion was applied to patients who started nivolumab under 1 year after ASCT. Healthy donors reportedly exceeded newly diagnosed patients in baseline TCR diversity.

Germline CDR1 reads MDHEN; CDR2 reads SYDVKM. The CDR3 has 15 amino acids. V lost 1 base and J lost 0, with 9 bases in between. Documented time point: cycle 4 day 1 (C4D1), after 5 to 7 weeks of nivolumab. Each patient relapsed following autologous stem cell transplantation, and prior brentuximab vedotin exposure differed. Here immunoSEQ multiplex PCR was the method, and the copy in TCRdb shows in-frame clones only, minus some. The sample has over 20,000 clones; more than 80% are singletons. This TCR was sampled from a human donor with classical Hodgkin lymphoma. The material was peripheral blood mononuclear cells (PBMCs), obtained before the fourth cycle of nivolumab. This chain connects TRBV28 to TRBJ1-1; D gene unclear. Here the CDR3 reads CASSLYAPMNTEAFF. The DNA for the CDR3 is TGTGCCAGCAGTTTATACGCCCCCATGAACACTGAAGCTTTCTTT. The full variable domain, rest sourced from reference TRBV28 and TRBJ1-1, is DVKVTQSSRYLVKRTGEKVFLECVQDMDHENMFWYRQDPGLGLRLIYFSYDVKMKEKGDIPEGYSVSREKKERFSLILESASTNQTSMYLCASSLYAPMNTEAFFGQGTRLTVV.